This TCR beta chain stems from a study of T cells in women clearing cervical HPV infection. Study-level background: HLA type could not be excluded as a confounder.

All participants had a single incident cervical HPV16 infection, and prevalent HPV16 infections were excluded. The CDR3 sequence is 15 residues long. V dropped 5 bases and J dropped 4; count of bases not matched to a gene: 9. Germline V gives CDR1 SNHLY, CDR2 FYNNEI. Worth noting for this clone: The CDR3 end falls 3 residues outside the read, so it is completed with the germline J gene.

TCRdb keeps only in-frame clones here, not all; method: immunoSEQ multiplex PCR. In total, the table holds tens of thousands of clones. The sequence was collected from a woman aged 18-69 years with a cervical HPV16 infection that either progressed to CIN3+ or cleared (not recorded which). What was sequenced was blood buffy coat. V gene TRBV2 combines with J gene TRBJ2-7, with 9 bases lining up with TRBD1. The CDR3 region is CASSPDRGTSYEQYF. The CDR3 bases that were read are TGTGCCAGCAGTCCAGACAGGGGGACCAGTTACGAG.